The present T cell receptor (beta chain) was sequenced within a study of blood T cell repertoires in COVID-19. The wider study: Sample material is recorded as cDNA or gDNA derived from T cells, B-cell-depleted T cells, or PBMCs.

Only in-frame clones appear in the TCRdb table, and some are missing; sequencing was by immunoSEQ multiplex PCR. Found here are roughly 97,000 clones, about 86% of them singletons; the top ten hold approximately 3.6%. This receptor was taken from an elderly woman with active or convalescent COVID-19. The sequenced sample consisted of peripheral blood.

The CDR3 reads CASSLAGTYEQYF. CDR3 coding DNA: TGTGCCAGCAGTTTAGCGGGAACCTACGAGCAGTACTTC. The genes are TRBV28 and TRBJ2-7; TRBD2 is a possible D gene (6 bases). Per the germline V gene, CDR1 is MDHEN and CDR2 is SYDVKM. This CDR3 has 13 amino acids. V lost 2 bases and J lost 2, with 7 bases in between.